This T cell receptor beta chain is drawn from a study of molecular identifiers for immune sequencing clone quantification. Bulk libraries came from a prior protocol with listed TCR primers. TCRdb re-called the PCR reads through MiXCR, storing one row per CDR3 protein. The data hold nearly 650,000 distinct CDR3 sequences, with 25% observed a single time. Germline loops: CDR1 LGHNA, CDR2 YSLEER. V shed 6 bases, J shed 2 bases, and the junction held 6 bases outside the gene matches. The length of the CDR3 is 16 residues. This clonotype appeared many times. Naive CD8 libraries were made from about 20,000 to 1,000,000 sorted cells, and they used 10%, 30% or 50% RNA.

The TCR sequence derives from a human donor in good health. Some libraries in this study had Jurkat cell RNA spiked in. Sequenced: naive CD8+ T cells from blood, with Jurkat cell RNA spiked in. This sample's subset: FACS-sorted CD8+CD4-CCR7+CD45RA+ naive T cells. This chain connects TRBV4-3 to TRBJ2-3; TRBD2 matches 12 bases. The DNA of the CDR3 is TGCGCCAGCAGTTTCGGACTAGCGGGGTACACAGATACGCAGTATTTT. It yields the protein CASSFGLAGYTDTQYF.